The clone carrying this T cell receptor (beta chain) was seen ten or more times. Looked up from germline, CDR1 is SGHDN and CDR2 is FVKESK. This CDR3 is 14 amino acids long. J gave up 5 bases and V 4 bases, and 7 bases lay outside the gene matches. These data are taken from a study of Graves' ophthalmopathy and Graves' hyperthyroidism. Transcripts of RNA were the source for amplifying TCR beta CDR3 regions. RT-PCR in the first round used HTBI primers; a second-round multiplex PCR followed. TCRdb processed the multiplex PCR reads anew with MiXCR; each CDR3 protein has one entry. In the table there are roughly 480,000 distinct CDR3 sequences, approximately 15% of which are singletons.

Sequences were obtained from blood. The chain joins TRBV14 to TRBJ2-7, with TRBD2 matching 8 bases. The receptor comes from a woman aged 25-40 years with Graves' ophthalmopathy. CDR3 protein: CASSPGGGRDEQYF. The CDR3 bases are TGTGCCAGCAGCCCGGGAGGGGGTCGCGACGAGCAGTACTTC. Full variable domain (outside the CDR3, taken from reference TRBV14 and TRBJ2-7): EAGVTQFPSHSVIEKGQTVTLRCDPISGHDNLYWYRRVMGKEIKFLLHFVKESKQDESGMPNNRFLAERTGGTYSTLKVQPAELEDSGVYFCASSPGGGRDEQYFGPGTRLTVT.